The present T cell receptor (beta chain) was sequenced within a study of CD8 T cells in Susac syndrome (dated by TCRdb to the late 2010s). Looking at the study overall: Repertoire sequencing was used to test whether CD8+ T cell activation and differentiation in Susac syndrome was antigen driven. The study compared CD8+ T cell repertoire clonality among roughly eleven healthy donors, around 14 Susac syndrome patients and 15 or so multiple sclerosis patients. General study outcomes and caveats: The number of individuals in the TCR sequencing and HLA analysis was acknowledged as relatively small.

RNA was extracted with the RNeasy kit and about 0.5 to 1 ug was reverse transcribed using random hexamers. The immunoSEQ multiplex PCR assay, which covers 54 Vbeta and 13 Jbeta segments, was used to amplify TCR beta CDR3 regions. PCR amplification bias was corrected using a synthetic template baseline for primer optimization and computational correction. The original methods were these. Reads were annotated to V, D and J genes according to IMGT and were analyzed with immunoSEQ Analyzer, with only productive sequences retained. Clonality was calculated as one minus the Shannon entropy normalized by log2 of the number of productive unique sequences. Public and private clones were assessed among the 100 most prevalent clones of each patient and control. Clones were defined as Susac-specific if absent from the healthy and MS cohorts, from 1052 published viral clones and from other ImmuneACCESS disease sequences. TCRdb redid the processing of the public reads, applying fastp at Q25 and MiXCR, and retained in-frame beta chains. Each record represents a unique CDR3 protein, reported with the most common genes and DNA among its rows. The V and J calls here are based on TCRdb, not the publication. The sample table holds just over 80,000 distinct CDR3 sequences, of which over 90% were seen once. The ten largest clones capture 0.26% of the sample.

CDR1 and CDR2, looked up from the germline V gene, are KGHDR and SFDVKD. CDR3 length: 16 amino acids, cysteine to phenylalanine. Left in the record is the CDR3 DNA by itself, 48 bases read in frame from the first base. Trimming at the junction amounts to 6 bases on V and 0 bases on J, and the germline ends lie 13 bases apart. In regard to this clonotype: What antigen it recognizes has not been identified. It has no much larger one-base neighbor in the sample; base qualities were not kept.

Peripheral blood CD8+ and CD4+ T cells from healthy donors, Susac syndrome patients and multiple sclerosis patients were profiled using high-throughput TCR beta sequencing. Healthy donors were included as age- and sex-matched controls. CD8+ TEMRA cells were enriched by FACS, while bulk CD8+ and CD4+ T cells were purified by magnetic negative isolation. Blood was drawn into EDTA tubes, processed within 24 hours, and PBMCs were isolated by density gradient centrifugation. PBMCs destined for TCR sequencing were cryopreserved in liquid nitrogen and later thawed in a 37 °C water bath. Purity of sorted or isolated CD4+, CD8+ and CD8+ TEMRA cells was at least 90%.

The chain is assembled from TRBV24-1 and TRBJ2-2, with the D call perhaps TRBD1 or TRBD2, each one matching 6 bases. Sequencing was done on a sample of CD8+ T cells from PBMCs. This receptor was taken from a human donor in good health. Read as DNA, the sequence is TGTGCCACCAGTAGGGGGGAACCCGCGAACACCGGGGAGCTGTTTTTT. Its protein reads: CATSRGEPANTGELFF.